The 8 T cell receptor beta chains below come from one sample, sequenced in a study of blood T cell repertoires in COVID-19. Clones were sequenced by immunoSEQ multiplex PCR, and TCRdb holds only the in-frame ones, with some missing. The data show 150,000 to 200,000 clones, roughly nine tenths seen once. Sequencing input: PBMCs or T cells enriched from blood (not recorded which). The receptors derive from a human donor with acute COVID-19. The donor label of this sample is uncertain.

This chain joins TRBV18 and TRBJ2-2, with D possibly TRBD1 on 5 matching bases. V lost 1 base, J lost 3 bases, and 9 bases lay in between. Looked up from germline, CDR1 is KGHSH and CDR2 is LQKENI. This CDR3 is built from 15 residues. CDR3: CASSPRGPDTGELFF. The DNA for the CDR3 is TGTGCCAGCTCACCACGGGGCCCGGACACCGGGGAGCTGTTTTTT.

CDR3 nucleotides: TGTGCCAGCAGTTATAGGGCAGGAGGGTACGAGCAGTACTTC. Protein: CASSYRAGGYEQYF. The chain has TRBV6-5 and TRBJ2-7; tentatively, D is TRBD2 (6 bases). The CDR3 totals 14 residues. Looked up from germline, CDR1 is MNHEY and CDR2 is SVGAGI. The V and J ends lost 3 bases and 4 bases respectively, with 13 bases between them.

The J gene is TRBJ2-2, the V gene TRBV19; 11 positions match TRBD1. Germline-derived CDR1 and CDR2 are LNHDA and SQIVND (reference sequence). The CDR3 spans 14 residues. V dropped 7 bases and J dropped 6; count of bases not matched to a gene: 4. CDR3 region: CASIPGQGAGELFF. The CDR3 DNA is TGTGCCAGTATTCCGGGACAGGGGGCCGGGGAGCTGTTTTTT.

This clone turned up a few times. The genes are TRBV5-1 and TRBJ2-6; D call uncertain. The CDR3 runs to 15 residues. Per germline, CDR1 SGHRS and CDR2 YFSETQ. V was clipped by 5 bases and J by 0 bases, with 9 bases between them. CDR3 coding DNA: TGCGCCAGCAGAGGCGGCGACTCTGGGGCCAACGTCCTGACTTTC. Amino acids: CASRGGDSGANVLTF.

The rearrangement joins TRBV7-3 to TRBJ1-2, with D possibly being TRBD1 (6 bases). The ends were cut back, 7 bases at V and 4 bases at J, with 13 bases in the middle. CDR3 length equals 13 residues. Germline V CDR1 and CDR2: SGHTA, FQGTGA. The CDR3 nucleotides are TGTGCCAGCACCAAATCGGACAGCTATGGCTACACCTTC. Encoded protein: CASTKSDSYGYTF.

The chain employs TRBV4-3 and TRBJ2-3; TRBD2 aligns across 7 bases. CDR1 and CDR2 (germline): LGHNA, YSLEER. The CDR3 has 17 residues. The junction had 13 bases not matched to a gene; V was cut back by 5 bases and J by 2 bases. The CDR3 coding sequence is TGCGCCAGCAGCAAAGGGGCCGCTAGCGGTTACACAGATACGCAGTATTTT. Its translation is CASSKGAASGYTDTQYF.

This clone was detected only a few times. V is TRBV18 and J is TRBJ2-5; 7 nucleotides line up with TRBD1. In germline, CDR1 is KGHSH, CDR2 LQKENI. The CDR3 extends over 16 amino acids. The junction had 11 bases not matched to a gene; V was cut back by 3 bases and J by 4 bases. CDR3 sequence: CASSPRTGDPIETQYF. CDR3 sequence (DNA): TGTGCCAGCTCACCGAGGACAGGTGATCCCATAGAGACCCAGTACTTC. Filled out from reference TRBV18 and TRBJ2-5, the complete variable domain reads NAGVMQNPRHLVRRRGQEARLRCSPMKGHSHVYWYRQLPEEGLKFMVYLQKENIIDESGMPKERFSAEFPKEGPSILRIQQVVRGDSAAYFCASSPRTGDPIETQYFGPGTRLLVL.

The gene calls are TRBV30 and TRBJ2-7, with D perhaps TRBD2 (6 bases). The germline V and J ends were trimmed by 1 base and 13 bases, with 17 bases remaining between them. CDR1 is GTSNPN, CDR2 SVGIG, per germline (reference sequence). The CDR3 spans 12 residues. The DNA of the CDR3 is TGTGCCTGGAGTGCCATGTTGGGGGGAGAATACTTC. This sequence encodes CAWSAMLGGEYF.